Listed here is a single TCR beta chain. The antigen this receptor binds is unknown. No base quality values were provided; no much bigger clone lies one nucleotide off. To sequence the TCRbeta CDR3 region, genomic DNA was isolated from the sorted cells. The immunoSEQ Assay was used to sequence the TCRbeta CDR3 regions. Imported from immuneACCESS, the table was reduced by TCRdb to in-frame sequences with V and J called. These copies leave out some clones; in studies compared against another copy, an unresolved V gene accounts for under half, and the cause of the remainder is not known. This sample lists about 78,000 clones; 85% to 95% were detected once. Of the sample, about 2.8% falls within the top ten clones. The trial excluded patients who had a history of autoimmune disease or who were on systemic immunosuppression. In every dose cohort, peripheral blood was drawn for TCR sequencing at baseline, cycle 4 day 1, and cycle 7 day 1. Samples were obtained from an open-label, multicenter, first-in-human phase I dose-escalation trial of ivuxolimab. Adults with locally advanced or metastatic head and neck squamous cell, hepatocellular, melanoma or renal cell carcinoma were enrolled in the trial. CD4+ and CD8+ T cells were sorted separately from peripheral blood before TCR sequencing.

This specimen belongs to a study of OX40 agonist ivuxolimab in advanced cancers. Study-wide context: Ivuxolimab was a fully human IgG2 agonistic monoclonal antibody targeting the costimulatory receptor OX40 (CD134). Intravenous ivuxolimab was administered to patients every 2 weeks at six dose levels: 0.01, 0.1, 0.3, 1.5, 3 and 10 mg/kg. Of the approximately 50 dose-escalation patients, hepatocellular carcinoma was present in around 20, melanoma in roughly 15, renal cell carcinoma in 9 and head and neck cancer in 9. A male proportion of about 79% and a mean age of approximately 61 years, ranging from 23 to 79, were recorded for the dose-escalation cohort. Patients were allowed to have had prior anti-PD-1, anti-PD-L1 or anti-CTLA-4 therapy, and 30% to 40% of the dose-escalation patients had been treated with checkpoint inhibitors. Three dose-escalation patients achieved partial responses, one with hepatocellular carcinoma and two with cutaneous melanoma. The purpose of peripheral TCRbeta sequencing was to test whether ivuxolimab changed TCR sequence diversity and led to clonal T-cell expansion. The paper reports the monotherapy dose-escalation portion (N = 52 patients) of the phase I ivuxolimab trial. Findings and caveats that apply to the study as a whole: Antigen specificity was not determined for the clonally expanded peripheral T cells. At doses from 0.1 to 3.0 mg/kg, clonal expansion was seen in both CD4+ and CD8+ blood T cells between baseline and week 6. In the 0.1-3.0 mg/kg groups, partial responders were among the patients with the lowest normalized peripheral clonal expansion, particularly in CD8+ T cells. After ivuxolimab, more expanded clones were found on average in CD8+ T cells than in CD4+ T cells. Low levels of normalized T-cell clonal expansion were also seen in some patients who did not respond.

CDR1 MNHNS and CDR2 SASEGT were looked up in the germline V gene. The CDR3 holds 14 amino acids from the cysteine to the phenylalanine. Only the CDR3 portion is preserved as DNA: 42 bases, with reading frame beginning at the first base. V is cut back by 6 bases and J by 7 bases, with 8 bases in the junction unmatched. Sequenced material: CD4+ or CD8+ T cells sorted from blood, taken in a trial of the OX40 agonist ivuxolimab. The sequence joins TRBV6-1 to TRBJ2-1, with 8 central nucleotides matching TRBD2. The clonotype comes from an adult with an advanced solid tumor such as melanoma, head and neck, liver or kidney cancer. The DNA sequence is as follows: TGTGCCAGCAGGTCTGCGGGGGGCAGGAATGAGCAGTTCTTC. It is translated as CASRSAGGRNEQFF.